The clone carrying this T cell receptor beta chain was seen a handful of times. CDR1 is SQVTM and CDR2 is ANQGSEA in the germline V gene. The CDR3 loop spans 15 amino acids. V shed 5 bases and J shed 3 bases, with 17 bases lying between them. The sample originates from a study of blood T cell repertoires in COVID-19. About the research overall: Acute and convalescent COVID-19 samples came from the United States, Italy and Spain. PBMCs, B-cell-depleted T cells, or T cells provided the cDNA or gDNA that made up the material.

Authors' data handling: Counts of nucleated cells, estimated from reference gene primer amplification, were obtained. Measured with immunoSEQ multiplex PCR; TCRdb has only the in-frame clones, and not every one. The V and J calls and the clone size are those of that table, but D and trimming were determined from the DNA. The sample holds some 110,000 clones, about nine tenths seen once. The sample was peripheral blood. V is TRBV29-1 and J is TRBJ1-3, with TRBD1 as a possible D gene (5 bases). The TCR originated in a man between 65 and 85 years old who had recovered from COVID-19. CDR3 sequence (DNA): TGCAGCGTTATAACCCCTGACAGACATGGAAACACCATATATTTT. It specifies CSVITPDRHGNTIYF.